This T cell receptor (beta chain) is drawn from a study of CD8 T cells in ankylosing spondylitis. Germline CDR1 reads GTSNPN; CDR2 reads SVGIG (reference sequence). Trimming took 3 bases from V and 4 from J; bases not matched to a gene: 12. The CDR3 contains 16 residues. TCRdb ran MiXCR on the 5' RACE reads and lists one entry per CDR3 protein. The table includes about 160,000 distinct CDR3 sequences, around 9.6% detected once. Material for sequencing was blood, either unsorted or a sorted T cell fraction (not recorded which). The chain joins TRBV30 to TRBJ2-1; 7 bases map to TRBD2. The clonotype originates from a female donor with ankylosing spondylitis or in good health (not recorded which). The CDR3 DNA sequence: TGTGCCTGGAGGGGGGAGGCTAGCGGTCATTACAATGAGCAGTTCTTC. Protein: CAWRGEASGHYNEQFF.